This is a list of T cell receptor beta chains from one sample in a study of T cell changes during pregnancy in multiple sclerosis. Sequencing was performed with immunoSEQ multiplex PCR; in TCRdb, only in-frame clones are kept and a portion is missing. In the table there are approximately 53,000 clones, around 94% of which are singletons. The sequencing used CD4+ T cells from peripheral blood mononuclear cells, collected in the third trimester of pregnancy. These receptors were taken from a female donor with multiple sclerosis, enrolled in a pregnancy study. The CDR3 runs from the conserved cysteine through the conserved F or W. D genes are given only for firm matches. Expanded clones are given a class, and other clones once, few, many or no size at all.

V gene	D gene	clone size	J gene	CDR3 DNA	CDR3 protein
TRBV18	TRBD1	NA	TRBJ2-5	TGTGCCAGCTCTTCATACCGACAGGGCGGCGAGACCCAGTACTTC	CASSSYRQGGETQYF
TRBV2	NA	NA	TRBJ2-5	TGTGCCAGCAACGGCGGGGTATACCAAGAGACCCAGTACTTC	CASNGGVYQETQYF
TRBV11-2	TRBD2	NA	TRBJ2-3	TGTGCCAGCCGCCCAAGCGGGGGGCTTCGAGGAACGCAGTATTTT	CASRPSGGLRGTQYF
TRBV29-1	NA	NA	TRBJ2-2	TGCAGCGTTGACAGCGCGAACACCGGGGAGCTGTTTTTT	CSVDSANTGELFF
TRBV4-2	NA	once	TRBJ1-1	TGTGCCAGCAGCCATCCCTCGGGAGACACTGAAGCTTTCTTT	CASSHPSGDTEAFF
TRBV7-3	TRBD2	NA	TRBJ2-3	TGTGCCAGCAGCTTTGTGCGGGGGAGCACAGATACGCAGTATTTT	CASSFVRGSTDTQYF
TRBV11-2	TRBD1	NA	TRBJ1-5	TGTGCCAGCAGCGTGGACAGGGCAGATCAGCCCCAGCATTTT	CASSVDRADQPQHF
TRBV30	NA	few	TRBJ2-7	TGTGCCGGGGCCCTCGGACAGTCCTACGAGCAGTACTTC	CAGALGQSYEQYF
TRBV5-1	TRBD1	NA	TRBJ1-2	TGCGCCAGCAGCTCTACAATGACAGGGTGGAACTATGGCTACACCTTC	CASSSTMTGWNYGYTF
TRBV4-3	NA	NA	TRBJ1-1	TGCGCCAGCAGCCCCGGGACAAACACTGAAGCTTTCTTT	CASSPGTNTEAFF
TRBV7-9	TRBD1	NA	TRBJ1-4	TGTGCCAGCAGCCACGGGACAGGGAATGAAAAACTGTTTTTT	CASSHGTGNEKLFF
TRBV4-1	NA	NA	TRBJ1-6	TGCGCCAGCAGCCCAGACGCGGGCAGGGGCAGCTCCTATAATTCACCCCTCCACTTT	CASSPDAGRGSSYNSPLHF
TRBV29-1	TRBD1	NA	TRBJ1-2	TGCAGCGTTTCGAAAGGGACAGGGGGCAGTTATGGCTACACCTTC	CSVSKGTGGSYGYTF
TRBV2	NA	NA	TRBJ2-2	TGTGCCAGCAGTGGGGCAGGCTGGACAAATACCGGGGAGCTGTTTTTT	CASSGAGWTNTGELFF
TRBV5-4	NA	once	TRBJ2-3	TGTGCCAGCAGCCCGGCGGGAGATACGCAGTATTTT	CASSPAGDTQYF
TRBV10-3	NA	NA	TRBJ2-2	TGTGCCATCAGGTGGGACAAGGGAACCGGGGAGCTGTTTTTT	CAIRWDKGTGELFF
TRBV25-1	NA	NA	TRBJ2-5	TGTGCCAGCAGTACCGCCGGGAGCCGGGAGACCCAGTACTTC	CASSTAGSRETQYF
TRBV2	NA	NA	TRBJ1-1	TGTGCCAGCAGGAACAGGGTCATGAACACTGAAGCTTTCTTT	CASRNRVMNTEAFF
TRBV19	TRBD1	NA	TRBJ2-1	TGTGCCAGTAGTAGGGGACAGGAGTACAATGAGCAGTTCTTC	CASSRGQEYNEQFF
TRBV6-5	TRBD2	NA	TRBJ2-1	TGTGCCAGCAGCCGTCTTTGGAGCGGGGGCAATGAGCAGTTCTTC	CASSRLWSGGNEQFF
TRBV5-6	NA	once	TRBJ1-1	TGTGCCAGCAGCCGTTCAGGGAACACTGAAGCTTTCTTT	CASSRSGNTEAFF
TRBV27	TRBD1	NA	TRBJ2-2	TGTGCCAGCACCGACAGGGGTCATGGAGAGCTGTTTTTT	CASTDRGHGELFF
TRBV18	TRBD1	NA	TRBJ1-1	TGTGCCAGCTCCCTTGGGACAGCTTTGAACACTGAAGCTTTCTTT	CASSLGTALNTEAFF
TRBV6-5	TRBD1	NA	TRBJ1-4	TGTGCCAGCAGTTACCGCCCCGGGACAGGGCATGGACTGTTTTTT	CASSYRPGTGHGLFF
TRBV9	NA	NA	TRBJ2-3	TGTGCCAGCAGTCCCCGCCTATCAGATACGCAGTATTTT	CASSPRLSDTQYF
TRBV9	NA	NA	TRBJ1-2	TGTGCCAGCAGCACTAACCTTAGACAGATTAACTATGGCTACACCTTC	CASSTNLRQINYGYTF
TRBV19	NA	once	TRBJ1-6	TGTGCCAGTAGTATGGGCCTTTGGTCACCCCTCCACTTT	CASSMGLWSPLHF
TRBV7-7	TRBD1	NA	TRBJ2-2	TGTGCCAGCAGCACAGAGGGGGCGGGCACCGGGGAGCTGTTTTTT	CASSTEGAGTGELFF
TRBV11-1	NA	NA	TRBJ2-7	TGTGCCAGCAGCCTTAGGACTACCGCCTACGAGCAGTACTTC	CASSLRTTAYEQYF
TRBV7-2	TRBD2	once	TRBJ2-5	TGTGCCACCCAGCGGGGGGGGGTAGTTCCAGAGACCCAGTACTTC	CATQRGGVVPETQYF
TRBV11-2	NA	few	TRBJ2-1	TGTGCCAGCGGTTTCGGGGAGCAGTTCTTC	CASGFGEQFF
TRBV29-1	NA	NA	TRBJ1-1	TGCAGCGTTCACGACACGGGGACTGAAGCTTTCTTT	CSVHDTGTEAFF
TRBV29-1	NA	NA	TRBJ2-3	TGCAGCGTTGAAGACCAGACAGATACGCAGTATTTT	CSVEDQTDTQYF
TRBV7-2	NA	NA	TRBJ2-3	TGTGCCAGCAGCTTACAGTCCACAGATACGCAGTATTTT	CASSLQSTDTQYF
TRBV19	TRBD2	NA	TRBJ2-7	TGTGCCAGTAGTGCCGCTAGCGGGGGGCCCTACGAGCAGTACTTC	CASSAASGGPYEQYF
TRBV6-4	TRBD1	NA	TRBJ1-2	TGTGCCAGCAGTGACCAGCCAGGGGGAGGCTACACCTTC	CASSDQPGGGYTF
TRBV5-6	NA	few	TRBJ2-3	TGTGCCAGCAGCTCGCAGGGCACAGATACGCAGTATTTT	CASSSQGTDTQYF
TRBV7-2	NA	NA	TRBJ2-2	TGTGCCAGCGGCTACTATTCTGGGGAGCTGTTTTTT	CASGYYSGELFF
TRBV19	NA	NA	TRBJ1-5	TGTGCCAGTAGTATGCGGGACCCGGCTGGCAATCAGCCCCAGCATTTT	CASSMRDPAGNQPQHF
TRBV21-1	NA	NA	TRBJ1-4	TGTGCCAGCAGCACCACAGGGTATGAAAAACTGTTTTTT	CASSTTGYEKLFF
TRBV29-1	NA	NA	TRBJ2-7	TGCAGCGTTGTGGGGCCTGGCGAGCAGTACTTC	CSVVGPGEQYF
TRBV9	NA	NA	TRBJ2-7	TGTGCCAGCAGCGTAGCCGGGGGAGGCTACGAGCAGTACTTC	CASSVAGGGYEQYF
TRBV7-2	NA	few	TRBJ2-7	TGTGCCAGCAGCTTGGGACTGGGGGAGCAGTACTTC	CASSLGLGEQYF
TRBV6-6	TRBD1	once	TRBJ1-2	TGTGCCAGCAGCCCGACAGGGGAATATGGCTACACCTTC	CASSPTGEYGYTF
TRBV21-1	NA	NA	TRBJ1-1	TGTGCCAGCAGCAATCCAGGGGTGAACACTGAAGCTTTCTTT	CASSNPGVNTEAFF
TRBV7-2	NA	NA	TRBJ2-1	TGTGCCAGCAGCCGCCGGACAGATCAGGATGAGTTCTTC	CASSRRTDQDEFF